This paragraph covers one T cell receptor (beta chain) sequence. TCRdb keeps only in-frame clones here, not all; method: immunoSEQ multiplex PCR. The table includes some 250,000 clones, 70% to 90% detected once. The sample is drawn from a study of blood T cell repertoires in COVID-19. The overall study: Sites in the United States, Italy and Spain provided acute and convalescent COVID-19 samples.

In terms of age and location, participants ranged from roughly 18 to 90 years and lived in about two dozen US areas. Allocation to cohorts depended on clinical history reported by the participants. Two negative PCRs, clearance, or symptom resolution had been documented for recovered Cohort 3 donors. Germline CDR1 is MNHEY and CDR2 is SVGAGI. With V trimmed by 5 bases and J by 2 bases, 6 bases remained unmatched. The CDR3 has 15 amino acids. The TCR originated in a woman aged 45-65 years who had recovered from COVID-19. Source material: PBMCs or T cells enriched from blood (not recorded which). The chain recombines TRBV6-5 with TRBJ2-7; 10 bases align to TRBD1. The chain's CDR3 is CASSRGTGVPYEQYF. CDR3 nucleotides: TGTGCCAGCAGTCGCGGGACAGGGGTGCCCTACGAGCAGTACTTC.